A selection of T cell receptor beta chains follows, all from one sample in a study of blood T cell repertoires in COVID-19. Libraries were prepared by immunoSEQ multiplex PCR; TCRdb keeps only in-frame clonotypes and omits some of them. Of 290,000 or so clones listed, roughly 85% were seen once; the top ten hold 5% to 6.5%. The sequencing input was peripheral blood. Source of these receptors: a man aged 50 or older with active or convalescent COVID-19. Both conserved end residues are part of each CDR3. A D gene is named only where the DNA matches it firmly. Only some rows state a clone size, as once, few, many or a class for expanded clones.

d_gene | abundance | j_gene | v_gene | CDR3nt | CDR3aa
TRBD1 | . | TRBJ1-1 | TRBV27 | TGTGCCAGCAGTCCCCTCAAAATTACAGGGGGACACACTGAAGCTTTCTTT | CASSPLKITGGHTEAFF
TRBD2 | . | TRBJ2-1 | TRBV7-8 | TGTGCCAGCAGCTCTTTGACTAGCGGGATAAAGGCCTACAATGAGCAGTTCTTC | CASSSLTSGIKAYNEQFF
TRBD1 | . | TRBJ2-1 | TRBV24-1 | TGTGCCACCAAAGGACAGGGATACAATGAGCAGTTCTTC | CATKGQGYNEQFF
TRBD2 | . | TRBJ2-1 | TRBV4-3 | TGCGCCAGCAGCCAAGATCGGGAGGGAACCTACAATGAGCAGTTCTTC | CASSQDREGTYNEQFF
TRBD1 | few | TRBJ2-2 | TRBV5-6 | TGTGCCAGCAGCTTTCTCGGACAGGTGGAAACCGGGGAGCTGTTTTTT | CASSFLGQVETGELFF
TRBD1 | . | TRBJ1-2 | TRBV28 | TGTGCCAGCAGTTTGAGGGGGCTCATGTATGGCTACACCTTC | CASSLRGLMYGYTF
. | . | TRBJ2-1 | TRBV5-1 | TGCGCCAGCAGCTTGAGGGGAGGGGGGATGGATGAGCAGTTCTTC | CASSLRGGGMDEQFF
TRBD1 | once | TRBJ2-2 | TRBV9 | TGTGCCAGCAGCTCCCTAGGACAGGGGGCGTGGACCGGGGAGCTGTTTTTT | CASSSLGQGAWTGELFF
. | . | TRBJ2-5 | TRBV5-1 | TGCGCCAGCAGCTTGAAAGACTTACAAGAGACCCAGTACTTC | CASSLKDLQETQYF
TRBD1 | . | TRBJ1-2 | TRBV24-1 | TGTGCCACCAGTGATCGGACAGGGGAGGGCTACACCTTC | CATSDRTGEGYTF
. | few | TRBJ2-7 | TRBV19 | TGTGCCAGTAGCATATCTCTATCCTACGAGCAGTACTTC | CASSISLSYEQYF
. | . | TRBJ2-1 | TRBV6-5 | TGTGCCAGCAGCATGGGAGGTGAGCAGTTCTTC | CASSMGGEQFF
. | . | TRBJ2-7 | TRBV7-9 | TGTGCCAGCAGCCTCGGGTTTCATCCCTCCTACGAGCAGTACTTC | CASSLGFHPSYEQYF
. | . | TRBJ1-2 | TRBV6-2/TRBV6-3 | TGTGCCAGCAGTTACGCGAGTGGAGGCCCGACCGTAAGGTACACCTTC | CASSYASGGPTVRYTF